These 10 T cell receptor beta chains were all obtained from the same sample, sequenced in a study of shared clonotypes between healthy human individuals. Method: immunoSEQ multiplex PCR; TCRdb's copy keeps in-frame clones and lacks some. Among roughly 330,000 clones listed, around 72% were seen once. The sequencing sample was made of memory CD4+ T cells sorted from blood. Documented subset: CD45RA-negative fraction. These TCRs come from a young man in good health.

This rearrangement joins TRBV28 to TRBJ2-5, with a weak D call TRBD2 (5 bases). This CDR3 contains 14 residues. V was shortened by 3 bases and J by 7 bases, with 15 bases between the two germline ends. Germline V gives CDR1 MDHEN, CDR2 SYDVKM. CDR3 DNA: TGTGCCAGCAGTTTTACTAGAGGGTTTGGGACCCAGTACTTC. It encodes CASSFTRGFGTQYF.

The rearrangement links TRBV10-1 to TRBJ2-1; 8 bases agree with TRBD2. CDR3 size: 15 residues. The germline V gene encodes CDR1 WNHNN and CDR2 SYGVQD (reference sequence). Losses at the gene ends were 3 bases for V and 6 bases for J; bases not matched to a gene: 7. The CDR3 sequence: CASSDKRETGNEQFF. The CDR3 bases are TGCGCCAGCAGTGATAAGCGGGAGACGGGCAATGAGCAGTTCTTC.

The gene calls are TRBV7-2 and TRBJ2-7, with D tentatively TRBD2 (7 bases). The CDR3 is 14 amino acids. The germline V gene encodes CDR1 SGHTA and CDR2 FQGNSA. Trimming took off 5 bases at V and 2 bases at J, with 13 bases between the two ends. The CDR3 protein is CASSKGGLTYEQYF. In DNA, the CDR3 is TGTGCCAGCAGCAAGGGGGGGCTCACCTACGAGCAGTACTTC.

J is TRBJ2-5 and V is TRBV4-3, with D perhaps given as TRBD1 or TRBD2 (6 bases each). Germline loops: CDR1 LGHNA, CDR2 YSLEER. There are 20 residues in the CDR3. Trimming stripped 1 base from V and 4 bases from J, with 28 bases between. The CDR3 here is CASSQGRPRVGGPWGETQYF. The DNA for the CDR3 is TGCGCCAGCAGCCAAGGGAGGCCAAGGGTTGGGGGGCCCTGGGGAGAGACCCAGTACTTC.

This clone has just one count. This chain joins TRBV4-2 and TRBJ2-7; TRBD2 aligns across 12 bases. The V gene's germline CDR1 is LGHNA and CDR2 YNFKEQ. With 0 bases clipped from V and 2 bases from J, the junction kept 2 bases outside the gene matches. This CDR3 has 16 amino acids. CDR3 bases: TGTGCCAGCAGCCAAGATTGGACTAGCGGGACCTACGAGCAGTACTTC. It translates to CASSQDWTSGTYEQYF.

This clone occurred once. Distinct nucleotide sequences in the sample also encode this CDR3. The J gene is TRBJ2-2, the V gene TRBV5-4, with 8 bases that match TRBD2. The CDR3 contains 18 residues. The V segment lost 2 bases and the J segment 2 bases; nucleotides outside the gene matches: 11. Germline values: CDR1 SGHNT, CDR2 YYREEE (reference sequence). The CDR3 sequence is CASSFGGLLAVNTGELFF. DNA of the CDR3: TGTGCCAGCAGCTTTGGGGGTCTACTAGCGGTAAACACCGGGGAGCTGTTTTTT.

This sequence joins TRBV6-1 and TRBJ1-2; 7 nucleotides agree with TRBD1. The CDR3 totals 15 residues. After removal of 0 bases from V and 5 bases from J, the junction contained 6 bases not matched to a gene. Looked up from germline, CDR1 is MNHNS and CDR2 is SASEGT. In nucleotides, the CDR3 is TGTGCCAGCAGTGAAGCCTGGCAGGGGGATTATGGCTACACCTTC. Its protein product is CASSEAWQGDYGYTF.

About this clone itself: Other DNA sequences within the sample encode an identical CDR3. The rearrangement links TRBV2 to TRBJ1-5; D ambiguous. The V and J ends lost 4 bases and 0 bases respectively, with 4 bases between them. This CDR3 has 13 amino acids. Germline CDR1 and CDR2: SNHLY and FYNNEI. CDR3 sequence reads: CASSVYSNQPQHF. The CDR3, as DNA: TGTGCCAGCAGTGTTTATAGCAATCAGCCCCAGCATTTT.

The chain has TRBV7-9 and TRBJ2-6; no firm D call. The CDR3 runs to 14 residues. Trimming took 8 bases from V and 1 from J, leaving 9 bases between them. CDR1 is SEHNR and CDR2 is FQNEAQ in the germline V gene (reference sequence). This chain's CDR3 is CASAVGSGANVLTF. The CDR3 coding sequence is TGTGCCAGCGCGGTGGGGTCTGGGGCCAACGTCCTGACTTTC. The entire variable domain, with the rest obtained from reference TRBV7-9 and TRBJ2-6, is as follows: DTGVSQNPRHKITKRGQNVTFRCDPISEHNRLYWYRQTLGQGPEFLTYFQNEAQLEKSRLLSDRFSAERPKGSFSTLEIQRTEQGDSAMYLCASAVGSGANVLTFGAGSRLTVL.

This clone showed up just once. The CDR3 DNA reads TGTGCCAGCAGCCACCCAGCTGGGGGGGGCATTCAGTACTTC. This translates into CASSHPAGGGIQYF. This chain joins TRBV5-4 and TRBJ2-4; 7 bases align to TRBD2. Losses at the gene ends were 4 bases for V and 9 bases for J; bases not matched to a gene: 10. Germline values: CDR1 SGHNT, CDR2 YYREEE (reference sequence). The CDR3 has 14 residues.